This T cell receptor beta chain was recorded in a study of beta chain features in type 1 diabetes. Study-wide results and limits: PCR might favor shorter templates, but any such skew would affect patients and controls equally.

Every donor had blood drawn once into heparin, roughly 110 mL on average. On this clone itself: Its antigen is unidentified.

TCRB transcripts that were expressed got sequenced, as all of the isolated RNA had been reverse transcribed. Produced via immunoSEQ multiplex PCR; TCRdb's table is partial and in-frame only. Of 150,000 or so clones in the sample, approximately 52% are singletons; the top ten hold under 0.5%. The specimen sequenced was Tregs from blood. This clonotype originated in a man in his late teens or twenties in good health.

The CDR3 coding sequence is TGTGCCAGCAGCGTAGGGGCAGGGAAAGGTTACGAGCAGTACTTC. Translating gives CASSVGAGKGYEQYF. The rearrangement uses TRBV9 and TRBJ2-7, with D perhaps matching TRBD1 (5 bases). V was shortened by 0 bases and J by 4 bases, with 14 bases between the two germline ends. CDR1 SGDLS and CDR2 YYNGEE come from the germline V gene. CDR3 size: 15 residues.